This paragraph covers one T cell receptor (beta chain) sequence. Germline CDR1 is SEHNR and CDR2 is FQNEAQ (reference sequence). Trimming removed 3 bases from V and 6 bases from J, with 6 bases in between. The CDR3 has 12 amino acids. TCRdb's copy holds only in-frame clones and misses some; the assay was immunoSEQ multiplex PCR. The data hold approximately 440,000 clones, with about 90% observed a single time. This record comes from a study of blood T cell repertoires in COVID-19. Individuals drawn from under 30 US areas were about 18 to 90 years old. V and J are TRBV7-9 and TRBJ2-1, with unresolved D. The sequence came from a man in his late teens or twenties who had recovered from COVID-19. Sequenced: PBMCs or T cells enriched from blood (not recorded which). CDR3 loop: CASSLSLNEQFF. In DNA, the CDR3 is TGTGCCAGCAGCTTGTCTCTCAATGAGCAGTTCTTC.